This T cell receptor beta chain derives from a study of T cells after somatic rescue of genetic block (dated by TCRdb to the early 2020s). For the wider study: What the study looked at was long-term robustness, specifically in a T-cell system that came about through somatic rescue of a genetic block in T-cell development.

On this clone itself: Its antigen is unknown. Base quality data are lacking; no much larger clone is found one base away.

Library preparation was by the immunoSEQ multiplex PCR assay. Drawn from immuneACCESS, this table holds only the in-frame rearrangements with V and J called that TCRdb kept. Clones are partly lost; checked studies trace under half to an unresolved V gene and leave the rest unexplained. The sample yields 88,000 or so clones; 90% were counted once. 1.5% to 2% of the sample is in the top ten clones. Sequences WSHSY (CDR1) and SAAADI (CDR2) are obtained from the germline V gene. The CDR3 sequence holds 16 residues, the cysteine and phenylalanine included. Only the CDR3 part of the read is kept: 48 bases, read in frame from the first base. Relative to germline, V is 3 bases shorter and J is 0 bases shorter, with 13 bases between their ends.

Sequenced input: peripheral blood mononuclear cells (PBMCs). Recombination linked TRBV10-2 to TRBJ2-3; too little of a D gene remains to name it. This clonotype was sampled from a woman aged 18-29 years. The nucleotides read TGCGCCAGCAGTGATTTGAGGACCGTGAGCACAGATACGCAGTATTTT. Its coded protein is CASSDLRTVSTDTQYF.